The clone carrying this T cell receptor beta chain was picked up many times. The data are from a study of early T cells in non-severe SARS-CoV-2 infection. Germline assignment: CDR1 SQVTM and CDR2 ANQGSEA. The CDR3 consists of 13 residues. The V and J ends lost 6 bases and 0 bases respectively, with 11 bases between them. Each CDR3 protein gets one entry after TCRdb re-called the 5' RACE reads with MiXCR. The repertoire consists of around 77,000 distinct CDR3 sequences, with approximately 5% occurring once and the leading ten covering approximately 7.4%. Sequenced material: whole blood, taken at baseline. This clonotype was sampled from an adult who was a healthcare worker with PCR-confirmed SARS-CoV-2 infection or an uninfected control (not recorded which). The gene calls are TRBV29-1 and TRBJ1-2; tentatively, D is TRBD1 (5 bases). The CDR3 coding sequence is TGCAGCGTCGCTGGGGGGACTAACTATGGCTACACCTTC. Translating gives CSVAGGTNYGYTF.